Listed here are 22 T cell receptor beta chains from one sample, sequenced in a study of response to subunit inactivated influenza vaccine. TCRdb independently ran MiXCR on the RT-PCR reads; one entry per CDR3 protein. The sample has around 520,000 distinct CDR3 sequences; approximately 12% are singletons. This specimen consisted of PBMCs from blood, obtained on the day of vaccination. The receptors here all came from a man aged 50-60 years who received an inactivated influenza vaccine.

The CDR3 reads CSASPAGLNYEQYF. DNA for the CDR3: TGCAGTGCTAGTCCTGCGGGGCTTAACTACGAGCAGTACTTC. This chain connects TRBV20-1 to TRBJ2-7, with D perhaps TRBD2 (6 bases). V shed 3 bases and J shed 3 bases, with 15 bases lying between them. There are 14 residues in the CDR3. Germline V gene data show CDR1 as DFQATT and CDR2 as SNEGSKA (reference sequence).

In this sample, this clonotype turned up many times. The genes are TRBV29-1 and TRBJ2-7; maybe TRBD2 (5 bases). This CDR3 comprises 13 residues. V lost 2 bases to trimming and J lost 5 bases, with 13 bases between them. Germline V CDR1 and CDR2: SQVTM, ANQGSEA. CDR3 residues: CSVERGGNDEQYF. Here the CDR3 DNA reads TGCAGCGTTGAACGTGGAGGTAACGACGAGCAGTACTTC.

V usage is TRBV12-3 or TRBV12-4 and J usage is TRBJ2-7; 7 bases are a match to TRBD2. This CDR3 has 15 residues. J was trimmed by 4 bases and V by 6 bases; bases with no gene match: 12. CDR3 residues: CASSLGGGSGYEQYF. CDR3 in DNA: TGTGCCAGCAGCCTTGGGGGGGGTAGCGGGTACGAGCAGTACTTC.

There are many counts of this clonotype. The genes are TRBV7-9 and TRBJ2-1; D might be TRBD1 (6 bases). This CDR3 spans 16 amino acids. V lost 1 base to trimming and J lost 6 bases, with 16 bases between them. Germline assignment: CDR1 SEHNR and CDR2 FQNEAQ (reference sequence). The CDR3 loop is CASSLDRAKYGNEQFF. In DNA, the CDR3 is TGTGCCAGCAGCTTAGACAGGGCAAAGTATGGCAATGAGCAGTTCTTC.

J is TRBJ2-1 and V is TRBV12-3 or TRBV12-4, with 7 bases that match TRBD2. The CDR3 totals 15 residues. The ends lost 0 bases at V and 7 bases at J; junction bases unmatched: 6. The CDR3 here is CASSLASGVANEQFF. CDR3 DNA: TGTGCCAGCAGTTTAGCCAGCGGGGTGGCGAATGAGCAGTTCTTC.

Written as DNA, the CDR3 is TGTGCCAGCAGCTTAGCGGATCACGAGCAGTACTTC. It codes for CASSLADHEQYF. The chain is built from TRBV7-2 and TRBJ2-7; no definite D call. Germline CDR1 is SGHTA and CDR2 is FQGNSA. V was shortened by 0 bases and J by 5 bases, with 5 bases between the two germline ends. This CDR3 contains 12 residues. Using reference TRBV7-2 and TRBJ2-7 for the parts outside the CDR3, the full variable domain is GAGVSQSPSNKVTEKGKDVELRCDPISGHTALYWYRQSLGQGLEFLIYFQGNSAPDKSGLPSDRFSAERTGGSVSTLTIQRTQQEDSAVYLCASSLADHEQYFGPGTRLTVT.

V gene TRBV5-1 combines with J gene TRBJ2-3, with 8 positions matching TRBD2. Germline CDR1 reads SGHRS; CDR2 reads YFSETQ. V dropped 4 bases and J dropped 4; count of bases not matched to a gene: 20. This CDR3 has 19 residues. The CDR3 protein is CASSRSGTSFIGSADTQYF. CDR3 bases: TGCGCCAGCAGCAGGTCTGGGACTAGTTTTATTGGGTCCGCAGATACGCAGTATTTT.

There are a few counts of this clonotype. V is TRBV19 and J is TRBJ2-7; TRBD1 is a possible D gene (5 bases). V lost 4 bases, J lost 2 bases, and 15 bases lay in between. The CDR3 length is 15 residues. Germline V gives CDR1 LNHDA, CDR2 SQIVND (reference sequence). This chain's CDR3 is CASSTPGRAAYEQYF. The CDR3 DNA sequence: TGTGCCAGTAGTACCCCGGGCAGGGCCGCCTACGAGCAGTACTTC.

This clonotype was seen more than once but under ten times. This rearrangement joins TRBV28 to TRBJ1-2, with a weak D call TRBD1 (5 bases). V shed 3 bases and J shed 4 bases, with 18 bases lying between them. The CDR3 runs to 16 residues. Germline CDR1 and CDR2: MDHEN and SYDVKM. The CDR3 bases are TGTGCCAGCAGTTTCAATCCAAGACAGATTTCCTATGGCTACACCTTC. It is translated as CASSFNPRQISYGYTF.

This clonotype was detected a few times. The CDR3 DNA reads as TGTGCCAGCAGCTTAGGACTAGCGACCAACACCGGGGAGCTGTTTTTT. Translated: CASSLGLATNTGELFF. The rearrangement joins TRBV7-8 to TRBJ2-2; 8 bases line up with TRBD2. The trim removed 1 base at V and 2 bases at J, leaving 3 bases unmatched. Germline-derived CDR1 and CDR2 are SGHVS and FQNEAQ. This CDR3 is 16 amino acids long.

The chain is built from TRBV28 and TRBJ1-2, with 8 nucleotides matching TRBD1. Germline V CDR1 and CDR2: MDHEN, SYDVKM. The CDR3 has 15 residues. J lost 4 bases, V lost 2 bases, and 6 bases had no gene match. CDR3 in amino acids: CASSLVTGVSYGYTF. CDR3 sequence (DNA): TGTGCCAGCAGTTTAGTGACAGGGGTTAGCTATGGCTACACCTTC.

The chain carries TRBV7-9 and TRBJ2-1, with 11 bases fitting TRBD2. Germline-derived CDR1 and CDR2 are SEHNR and FQNEAQ (reference sequence). The CDR3 covers 16 residues. The J segment lost 6 bases and the V segment lost 5 bases, leaving 9 bases of the junction unmatched. CDR3: CASSETSGVLLNEQFF. CDR3 DNA sequence: TGTGCCAGCAGCGAGACTAGCGGGGTCCTCCTCAATGAGCAGTTCTTC. Together with reference TRBV7-9 and TRBJ2-1, the CDR3 gives the full variable domain: DTGVSQNPRHKITKRGQNVTFRCDPISEHNRLYWYRQTLGQGPEFLTYFQNEAQLEKSRLLSDRFSAERPKGSFSTLEIQRTEQGDSAMYLCASSETSGVLLNEQFFGPGTRLTVL.

This clonotype has a count of ten or more. This sequence joins TRBV5-1 and TRBJ1-2; TRBD1 aligns across 7 bases. Germline lookup yields CDR1 SGHRS and CDR2 YFSETQ. Trimming cost V 0 bases and J 5 bases; bases outside gene matches: 4. The CDR3 runs to 14 residues. The CDR3 loop is CASSLGTGGYGYTF. CDR3 coding DNA: TGCGCCAGCAGCTTGGGGACAGGCGGATATGGCTACACCTTC.

This clonotype was observed a few times. The J gene is TRBJ2-3, the V gene TRBV6-1, with 7 bases identical to TRBD2. CDR1 MNHNS and CDR2 SASEGT come from the germline V gene. With V trimmed by 6 bases and J by 3 bases, 6 bases remained unmatched. The CDR3 sequence is 14 residues long. CDR3 DNA: TGTGCCAGCAGCCAACTAGCGTCAACAGATACGCAGTATTTT. Its translation: CASSQLASTDTQYF.

This chain uses TRBV9 with TRBJ2-3, with 7 bases aligning to TRBD2. Per germline, CDR1 SGDLS and CDR2 YYNGEE. Trimming took 4 bases from V and 0 from J; bases not matched to a gene: 8. CDR3 length: 16 amino acids. The CDR3 nucleotides read TGTGCCAGCAGCTTCCGGGGGGACCGAAGCACAGATACGCAGTATTTT. Translating it yields CASSFRGDRSTDTQYF.

This clonotype was found a few times. The J gene is TRBJ2-4, the V gene TRBV20-1; 10 bases align to TRBD1. The CDR3 runs 17 residues. V was clipped by 0 bases and J by 3 bases; unmatched bases: 8. CDR1 and CDR2 from the germline V gene are DFQATT and SNEGSKA (reference sequence). DNA for the CDR3: TGCAGTGCTAGAGAGCAGACAGGGGGCTTGGTCAAAAACATTCAGTACTTC. Its protein is CSAREQTGGLVKNIQYF.

This sequence joins TRBV15 and TRBJ2-7, with 10 bases matching TRBD2. This CDR3 has 17 amino acids. Germline values: CDR1 LNHNV, CDR2 YYDKDF (reference sequence). Unmatched junction bases numbered 8, after V lost 1 base and J lost 2 bases. The CDR3 here is CATSRVPRTSGTYEQYF. DNA of the CDR3: TGTGCCACCAGCAGAGTGCCCAGGACTAGCGGTACCTACGAGCAGTACTTC.

This clonotype showed up just a few times. This rearrangement joins TRBV6-1 to TRBJ2-4; no clear D. Trimming removed 6 bases from V and 5 bases from J, with 17 bases in between. Germline V gives CDR1 MNHNS, CDR2 SASEGT. The CDR3 length is 15 residues. The CDR3 DNA follows: TGTGCCAGCAGCCTTTCGGGTCAGGTCCAAAACATTCAGTACTTC. Its translation: CASSLSGQVQNIQYF.

This clonotype showed up just a few times. The rearrangement uses TRBV5-5 and TRBJ1-5; 7 nucleotides match TRBD1. Germline lookup yields CDR1 SGHKS and CDR2 YYEKEE (reference sequence). V lost 1 base and J lost 5; bases outside the gene matches: 9. The CDR3 contains 16 residues. As DNA, the CDR3 is TGTGCCAGCAGCTTGTCTCCGACAGGGAGGGATCAGCCCCAGCATTTT. Translating it yields CASSLSPTGRDQPQHF. Full variable domain (remainder filled in from reference TRBV5-5 and TRBJ1-5): DAGVTQSPTHLIKTRGQQVTLRCSPISGHKSVSWYQQVLGQGPQFIFQYYEKEERGRGNFPDRFSARQFPNYSSELNVNALLLGDSALYLCASSLSPTGRDQPQHFGDGTRLSIL.

This clonotype was observed a handful of times. One end of the junction is discordant with germline, which a read error may explain. The CDR3 sequence: CASTLIGPQNNEQFF. The CDR3 coding sequence is TGTGCTAGCACCTTAATCGGGCCTCAAAACAATGAGCAGTTCTTC. V gene TRBV7-9 combines with J gene TRBJ2-1, with D hard to call. This CDR3 is 15 amino acids long. Germline CDR1 is SEHNR and CDR2 is FQNEAQ (reference sequence).

This clonotype appeared many times. This chain uses TRBV21-1 with TRBJ1-2. TRBV21-1 is labeled a pseudogene. The CDR3 sequence is 16 residues long. The CDR3 region has the DNA TGTGCCAGCAGCCCCGAGGCCGGCAGAACCACCTATGGCTACACCTTC. This encodes CASSPEAGRTTYGYTF.

The chain joins TRBV5-1 to TRBJ2-5, with D uncertain. Between the trimmed V and J ends, which lost 0 bases and 3 bases, there was a span of 9 bases. From germline, CDR1 is SGHRS and CDR2 YFSETQ. The length of the CDR3 is 14 residues. CDR3 in amino acids: CASSLGSQKETQYF. Written as DNA, the CDR3 is TGCGCCAGCAGCTTGGGCTCTCAAAAAGAGACCCAGTACTTC. Full variable domain (missing parts from reference TRBV5-1 and TRBJ2-5): KAGVTQTPRYLIKTRGQQVTLSCSPISGHRSVSWYQQTPGQGLQFLFEYFSETQRNKGNFPGRFSGRQFSNSRSEMNVSTLELGDSALYLCASSLGSQKETQYFGPGTRLLVL.